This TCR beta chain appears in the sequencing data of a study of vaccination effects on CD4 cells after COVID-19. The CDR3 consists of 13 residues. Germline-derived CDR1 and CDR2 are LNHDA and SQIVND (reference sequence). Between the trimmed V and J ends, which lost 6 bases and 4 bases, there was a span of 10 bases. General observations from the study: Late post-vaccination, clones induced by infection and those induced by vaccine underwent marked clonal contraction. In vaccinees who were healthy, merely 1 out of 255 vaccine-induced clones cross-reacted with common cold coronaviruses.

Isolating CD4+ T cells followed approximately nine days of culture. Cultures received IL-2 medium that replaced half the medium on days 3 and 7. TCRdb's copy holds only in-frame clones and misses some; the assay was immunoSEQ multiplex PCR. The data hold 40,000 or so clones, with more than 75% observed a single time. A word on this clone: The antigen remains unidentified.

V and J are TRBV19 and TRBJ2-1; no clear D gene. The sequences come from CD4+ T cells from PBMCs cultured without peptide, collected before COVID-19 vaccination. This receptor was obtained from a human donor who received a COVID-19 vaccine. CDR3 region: CASRPGLYNEQFF. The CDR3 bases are TGTGCCAGTAGGCCAGGCTTGTACAATGAGCAGTTCTTC.